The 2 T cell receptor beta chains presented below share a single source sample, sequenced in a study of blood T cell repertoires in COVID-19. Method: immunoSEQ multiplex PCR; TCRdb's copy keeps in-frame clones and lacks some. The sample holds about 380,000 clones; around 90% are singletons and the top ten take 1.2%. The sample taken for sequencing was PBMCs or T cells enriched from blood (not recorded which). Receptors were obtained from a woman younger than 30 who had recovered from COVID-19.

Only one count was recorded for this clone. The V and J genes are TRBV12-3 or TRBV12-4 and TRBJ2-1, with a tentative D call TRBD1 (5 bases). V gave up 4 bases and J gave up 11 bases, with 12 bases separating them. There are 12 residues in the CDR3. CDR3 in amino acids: CASSWVRQQQFF. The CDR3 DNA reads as TGTGCCAGCAGTTGGGTGAGACAGCAGCAGTTCTTC.

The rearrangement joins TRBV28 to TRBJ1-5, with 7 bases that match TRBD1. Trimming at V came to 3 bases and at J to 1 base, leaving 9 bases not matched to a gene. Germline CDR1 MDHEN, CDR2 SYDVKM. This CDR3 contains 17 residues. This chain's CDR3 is CASSFPGQEASNQPQHF. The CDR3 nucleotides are TGTGCCAGCAGTTTCCCCGGACAGGAAGCAAGCAATCAGCCCCAGCATTTT.